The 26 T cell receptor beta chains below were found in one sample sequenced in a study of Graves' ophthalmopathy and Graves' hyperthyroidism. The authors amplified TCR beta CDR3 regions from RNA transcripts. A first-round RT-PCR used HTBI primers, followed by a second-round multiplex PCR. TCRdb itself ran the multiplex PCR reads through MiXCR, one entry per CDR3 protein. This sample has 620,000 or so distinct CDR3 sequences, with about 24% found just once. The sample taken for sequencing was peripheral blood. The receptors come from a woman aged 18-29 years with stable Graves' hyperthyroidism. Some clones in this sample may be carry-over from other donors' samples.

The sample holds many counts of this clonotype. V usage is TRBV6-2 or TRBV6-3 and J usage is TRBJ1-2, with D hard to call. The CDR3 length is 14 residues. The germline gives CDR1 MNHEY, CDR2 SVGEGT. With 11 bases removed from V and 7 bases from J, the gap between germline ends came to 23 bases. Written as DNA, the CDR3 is TGTGCCCAACCCCCCTGGGTTGGGCAGAGTGGCTACACCTTC. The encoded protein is CAQPPWVGQSGYTF.

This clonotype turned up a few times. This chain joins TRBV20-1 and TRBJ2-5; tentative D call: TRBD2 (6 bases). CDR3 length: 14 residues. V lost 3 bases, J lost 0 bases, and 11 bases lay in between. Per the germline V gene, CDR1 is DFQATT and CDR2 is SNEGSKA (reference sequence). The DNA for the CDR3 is TGCAGTGCTAGCGGGGGACCGTACCAAGAGACCCAGTACTTC. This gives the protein CSASGGPYQETQYF.

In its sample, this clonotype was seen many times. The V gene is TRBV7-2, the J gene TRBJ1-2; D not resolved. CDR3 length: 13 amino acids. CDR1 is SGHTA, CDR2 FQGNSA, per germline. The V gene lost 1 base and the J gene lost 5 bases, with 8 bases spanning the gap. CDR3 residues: CASSLGWVYGYTF. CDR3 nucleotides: TGTGCCAGCAGCTTAGGCTGGGTATATGGCTACACCTTC.

CDR3 residues: CASSYDRGTGYTF. The CDR3 DNA follows: TGTGCCAGCAGTTACGATAGGGGAACAGGCTACACCTTC. The chain links TRBV6-2 or TRBV6-3 to TRBJ1-2; perhaps TRBD1 as D (5 bases). The CDR3 is 13 residues long. Germline V gene lookup returns CDR1 MNHEY and CDR2 SVGEGT. V was pared by 2 bases and J by 8 bases, with 12 bases between.

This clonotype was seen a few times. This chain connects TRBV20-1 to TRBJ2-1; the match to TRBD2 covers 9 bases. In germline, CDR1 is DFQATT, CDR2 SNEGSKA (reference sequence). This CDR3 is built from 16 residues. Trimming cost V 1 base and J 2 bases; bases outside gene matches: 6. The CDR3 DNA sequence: TGCAGTGCTAGAGGACGCGGGGGGGCTCCCTACAATGAGCAGTTCTTC. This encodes CSARGRGGAPYNEQFF.

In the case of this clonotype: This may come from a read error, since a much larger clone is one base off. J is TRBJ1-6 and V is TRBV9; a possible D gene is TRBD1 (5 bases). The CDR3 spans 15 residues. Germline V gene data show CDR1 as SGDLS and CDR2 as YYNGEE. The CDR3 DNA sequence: TGTGCCAGCAGCATCGGGACGCTGAATAATTCACACCTCCACTTT. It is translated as CASSIGTLNNSHLHF.

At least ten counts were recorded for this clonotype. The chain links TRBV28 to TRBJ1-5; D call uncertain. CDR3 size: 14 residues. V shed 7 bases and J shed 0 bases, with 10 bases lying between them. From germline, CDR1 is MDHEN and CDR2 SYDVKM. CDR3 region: CASNPDISNQPQHF. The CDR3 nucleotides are TGTGCCAGCAACCCTGACATTAGCAATCAGCCCCAGCATTTT.

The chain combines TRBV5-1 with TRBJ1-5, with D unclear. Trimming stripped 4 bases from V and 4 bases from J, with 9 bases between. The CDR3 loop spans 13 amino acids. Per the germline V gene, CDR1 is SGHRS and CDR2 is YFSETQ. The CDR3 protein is CASSRDFNQPQHF. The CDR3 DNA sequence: TGCGCCAGCAGCCGCGACTTTAATCAGCCCCAGCATTTT.

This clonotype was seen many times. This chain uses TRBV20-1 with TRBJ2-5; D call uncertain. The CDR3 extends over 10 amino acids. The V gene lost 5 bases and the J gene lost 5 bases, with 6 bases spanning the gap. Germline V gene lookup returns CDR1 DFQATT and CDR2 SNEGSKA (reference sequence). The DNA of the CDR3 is TGCAGTGCTGTTACTGAGACCCAGTACTTC. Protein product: CSAVTETQYF.

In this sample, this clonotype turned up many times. DNA for the CDR3: TGTGCCAGCAGTTACGTTTTTGGTGGCACTGAAGCTTTCTTT. Translating it yields CASSYVFGGTEAFF. V is TRBV6-5 and J is TRBJ1-1; the D is unclear. The CDR3 extends over 14 amino acids. Looked up from germline, CDR1 is MNHEY and CDR2 is SVGAGI. Trimming pared 2 bases from V and 4 bases from J, leaving 11 bases between.

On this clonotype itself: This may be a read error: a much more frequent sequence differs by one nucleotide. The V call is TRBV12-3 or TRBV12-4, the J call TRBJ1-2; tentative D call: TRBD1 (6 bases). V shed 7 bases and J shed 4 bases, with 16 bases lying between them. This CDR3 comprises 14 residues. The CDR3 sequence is CASNLLGQSYGYTF. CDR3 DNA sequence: TGTGCCAGCAACTTACTCGGACAGAGCTATGGCTACACCTTC.

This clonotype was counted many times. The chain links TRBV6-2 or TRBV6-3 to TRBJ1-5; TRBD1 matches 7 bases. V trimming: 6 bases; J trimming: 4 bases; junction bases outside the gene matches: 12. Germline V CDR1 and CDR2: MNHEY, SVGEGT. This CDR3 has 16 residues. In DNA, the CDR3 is TGTGCCAGCAGGAGTTCAAGACAGGGACCGAATCAGCCCCAGCATTTT. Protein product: CASRSSRQGPNQPQHF.

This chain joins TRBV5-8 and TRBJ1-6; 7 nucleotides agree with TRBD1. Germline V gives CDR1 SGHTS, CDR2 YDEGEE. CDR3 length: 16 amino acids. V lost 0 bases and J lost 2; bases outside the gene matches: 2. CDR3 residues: CASSLEGGAYNSPLHF. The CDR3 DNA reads TGTGCCAGCAGCTTGGAAGGGGGCGCCTATAATTCACCCCTCCACTTT.

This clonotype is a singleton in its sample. CDR3 region: CASSFPGTSGSRQYF. The CDR3 DNA is TGTGCCAGCAGTTTTCCCGGGACTAGCGGGAGTAGGCAGTACTTC. The rearrangement uses TRBV12-3 or TRBV12-4 and TRBJ2-7, with TRBD2 identical over 14 bases. The CDR3 spans 15 residues. Trimming took 3 bases from V and 9 from J; bases not matched to a gene: 7.

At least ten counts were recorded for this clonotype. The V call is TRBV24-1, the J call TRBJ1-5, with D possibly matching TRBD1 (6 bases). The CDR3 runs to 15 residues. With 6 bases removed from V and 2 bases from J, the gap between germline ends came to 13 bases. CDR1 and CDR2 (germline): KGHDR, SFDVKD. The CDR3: CATSPGQGGNQPQHF. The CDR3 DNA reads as TGTGCCACCAGTCCGGGACAAGGGGGCAATCAGCCCCAGCATTTT.

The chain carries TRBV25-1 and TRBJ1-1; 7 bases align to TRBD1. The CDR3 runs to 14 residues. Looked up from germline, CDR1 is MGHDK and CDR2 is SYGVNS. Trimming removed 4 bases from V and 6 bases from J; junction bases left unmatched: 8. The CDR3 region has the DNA TGTGCCAGCAGTGGTGACAGGGTCCCTCCTGAAGCTTTCTTT. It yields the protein CASSGDRVPPEAFF. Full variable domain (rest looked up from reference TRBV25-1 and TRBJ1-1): EADIYQTPRYLVIGTGKKITLECSQTMGHDKMYWYQQDPGMELHLIHYSYGVNSTEKGDLSSESTVSRIRTEHFPLTLESARPSHTSQYLCASSGDRVPPEAFFGQGTRLTVV.

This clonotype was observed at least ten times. The CDR3 coding sequence is TGTGCCAGCAGCGGTCTTCGTAACCGCGCTATCCCTGAGGATACGCAGTATTTT. Translating gives CASSGLRNRAIPEDTQYF. The rearrangement links TRBV6-2 or TRBV6-3 to TRBJ2-3; D not resolved. From germline, CDR1 is MNHEY and CDR2 SVGEGT. The ends were cut back, 6 bases at V and 6 bases at J, with 28 bases in the middle. This CDR3 spans 18 amino acids.

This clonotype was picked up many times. CDR3 amino acids: CAWKTGTANTEAFF. Here the CDR3 DNA reads TGTGCCTGGAAAACCGGGACAGCAAACACTGAAGCTTTCTTT. The rearrangement links TRBV30 to TRBJ1-1; 7 bases map to TRBD1. The CDR3 is 14 residues long. The J segment lost 2 bases and the V segment lost 4 bases, leaving 7 bases of the junction unmatched. Germline lookup yields CDR1 GTSNPN and CDR2 SVGIG (reference sequence).

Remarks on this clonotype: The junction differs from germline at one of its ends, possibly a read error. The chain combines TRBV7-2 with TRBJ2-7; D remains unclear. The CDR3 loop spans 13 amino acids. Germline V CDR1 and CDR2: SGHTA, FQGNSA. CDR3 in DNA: TGTGCCAGTAGCTTATGGCAGGCCTACGAGCAGTACTTC. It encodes CASSLWQAYEQYF.

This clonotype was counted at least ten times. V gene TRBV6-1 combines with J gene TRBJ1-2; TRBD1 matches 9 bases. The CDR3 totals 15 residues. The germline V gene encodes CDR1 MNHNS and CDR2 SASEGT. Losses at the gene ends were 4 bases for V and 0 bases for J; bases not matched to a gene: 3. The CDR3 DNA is TGTGCCAGCAGTGTTGGGACAGGGACTAACTATGGCTACACCTTC. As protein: CASSVGTGTNYGYTF.

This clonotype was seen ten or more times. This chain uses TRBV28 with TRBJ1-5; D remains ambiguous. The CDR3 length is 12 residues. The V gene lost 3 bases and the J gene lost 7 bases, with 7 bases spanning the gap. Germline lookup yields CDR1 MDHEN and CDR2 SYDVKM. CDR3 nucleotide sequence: TGTGCCAGCAGTTTGAATGGGCAGCCCCAGCATTTT. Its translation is CASSLNGQPQHF.

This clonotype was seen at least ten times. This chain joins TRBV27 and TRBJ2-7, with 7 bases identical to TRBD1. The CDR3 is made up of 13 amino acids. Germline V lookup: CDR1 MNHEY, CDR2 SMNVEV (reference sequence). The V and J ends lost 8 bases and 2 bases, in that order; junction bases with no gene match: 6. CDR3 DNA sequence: TGTGCCAGCGCCTGGCAGGGGGCCTACGAGCAGTACTTC. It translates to CASAWQGAYEQYF.

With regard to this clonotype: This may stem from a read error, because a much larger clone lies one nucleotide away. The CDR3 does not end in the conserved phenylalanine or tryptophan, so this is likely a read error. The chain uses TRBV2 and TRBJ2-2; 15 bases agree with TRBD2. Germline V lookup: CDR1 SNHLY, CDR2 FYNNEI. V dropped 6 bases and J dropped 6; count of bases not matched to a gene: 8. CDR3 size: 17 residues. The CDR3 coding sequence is TGTGCCAGCAGGCCCGGACTAGCGGGAGGGCCCCCCGGGGAGCTGTTTTTG. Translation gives CASRPGLAGGPPGELFL.

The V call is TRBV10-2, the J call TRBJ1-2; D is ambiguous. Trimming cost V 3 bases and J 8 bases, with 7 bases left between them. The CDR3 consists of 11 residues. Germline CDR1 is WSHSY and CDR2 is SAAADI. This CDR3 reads CASSERLGYTF. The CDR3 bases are TGCGCCAGCAGTGAAAGATTGGGCTACACCTTC.

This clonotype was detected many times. The CDR3 region is CASSLQGVAETQYF. CDR3 nucleotides: TGTGCCAGCAGCTTACAGGGTGTCGCGGAGACCCAGTACTTC. This chain connects TRBV7-2 to TRBJ2-5; maybe TRBD1 (5 bases). The CDR3 length is 14 residues. Per germline, CDR1 SGHTA and CDR2 FQGNSA. V was trimmed by 2 bases and J by 5 bases, leaving 12 bases between them.

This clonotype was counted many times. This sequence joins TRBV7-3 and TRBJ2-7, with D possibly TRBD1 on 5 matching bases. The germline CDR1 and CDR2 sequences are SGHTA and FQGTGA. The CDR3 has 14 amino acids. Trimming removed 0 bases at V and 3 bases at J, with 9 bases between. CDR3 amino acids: CASSLTAQGYEQYF. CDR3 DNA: TGTGCCAGCAGCTTAACGGCCCAGGGCTACGAGCAGTACTTC.